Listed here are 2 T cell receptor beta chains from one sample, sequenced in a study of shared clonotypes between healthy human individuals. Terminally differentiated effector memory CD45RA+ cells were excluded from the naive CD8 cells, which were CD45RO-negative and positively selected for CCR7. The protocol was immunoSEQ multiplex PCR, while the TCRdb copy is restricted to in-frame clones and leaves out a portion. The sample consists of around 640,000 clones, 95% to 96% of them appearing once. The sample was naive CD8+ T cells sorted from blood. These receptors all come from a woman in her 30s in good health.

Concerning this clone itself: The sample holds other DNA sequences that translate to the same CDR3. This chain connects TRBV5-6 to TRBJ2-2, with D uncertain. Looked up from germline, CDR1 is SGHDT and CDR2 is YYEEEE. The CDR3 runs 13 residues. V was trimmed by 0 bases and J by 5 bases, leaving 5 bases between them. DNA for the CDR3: TGTGCCAGCAGCTTGGGAGCGACCGGGGAGCTGTTTTTT. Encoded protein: CASSLGATGELFF. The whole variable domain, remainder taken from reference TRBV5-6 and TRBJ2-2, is DAGVTQSPTHLIKTRGQQVTLRCSPKSGHDTVSWYQQALGQGPQFIFQYYEEEERQRGNFPDRFSGHQFPNYSSELNVNALLLGDSALYLCASSLGATGELFFGEGSRLTVL.

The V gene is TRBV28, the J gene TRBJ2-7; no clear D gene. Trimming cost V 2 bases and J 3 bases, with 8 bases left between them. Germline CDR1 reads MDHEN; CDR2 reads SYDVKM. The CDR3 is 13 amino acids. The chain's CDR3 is CASSLLDDYEQYF. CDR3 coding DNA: TGTGCCAGCAGTTTACTGGATGACTACGAGCAGTACTTC.